This is a list of T cell receptor beta chains from one sample in a study of blood T cell repertoires in COVID-19. Sequencing was performed with immunoSEQ multiplex PCR; in TCRdb, only in-frame clones are kept and a portion is missing. Among roughly 30,000 clones listed, roughly 90% were seen once. Sequences were obtained from peripheral blood. The receptors come from a human donor in a cohort sampled during active COVID-19. Both conserved end residues are part of each CDR3. Fields, in order: D gene, CDR3 length, V gene, J gene, clone size, CDR3 protein, CDR3 DNA. A D gene is named only where the DNA matches it firmly. Part of the rows lack a size; the others show once, few, many or a class for expanded clones.

>-|13|TRBV11-2|TRBJ1-2|-
CASSVGGPYGYTF
TGTGCCAGCAGCGTCGGGGGGCCCTATGGCTACACCTTC
>-|11|TRBV19|TRBJ1-2|few
CASSRLYGYTF
TGTGCCAGTAGTAGACTCTATGGCTACACCTTC
>TRBD2|19|TRBV7-2|TRBJ2-7|-
CASSLEYVTSGGAHYEQYF
TGTGCCAGCAGCTTAGAATACGTGACTAGCGGGGGGGCCCACTACGAGCAGTACTTC
>TRBD1|16|TRBV19|TRBJ2-5|-
CASSSTIGTGQETQYF
TGTGCCAGTAGTTCTACTATTGGGACAGGGCAAGAGACCCAGTACTTC
>-|14|TRBV2|TRBJ1-4|once
CASSEGGHNEKLFF
TGTGCCAGCAGTGAAGGCGGCCATAATGAAAAACTGTTTTTT
>-|14|TRBV3-1/TRBV3-2|TRBJ2-3|-
CASSQDQRSDTQYF
TGTGCCAGCAGCCAAGATCAGCGCTCAGATACGCAGTATTTT
>TRBD1|15|TRBV4-2|TRBJ1-2|-
CASSQVERDSYGYTF
TGTGCCAGCAGCCAAGTAGAAAGGGACAGCTATGGCTACACCTTC
>-|14|TRBV6-5|TRBJ1-2|-
CASRGDISNYGYTF
TGTGCCAGCAGGGGGGACATCAGTAACTATGGCTACACCTTC
>-|12|TRBV27|TRBJ1-5|-
CASSFFGQPQHF
TGTGCCAGCAGTTTTTTTGGCCAGCCCCAGCATTTT
>-|11|TRBV12-3/TRBV12-4|TRBJ2-3|-
CASSRGDTQYF
TGTGCCAGCTCTCGGGGGGATACGCAGTATTTT
>-|15|TRBV28|TRBJ1-2|-
CASSSLGAGVNGYTF
TGTGCCAGCAGTTCCCTCGGGGCAGGGGTAAATGGCTACACCTTC
>TRBD1|14|TRBV19|TRBJ1-2|-
CASSQGQGEYGYTF
TGTGCCAGTTCCCAGGGACAGGGGGAGTATGGCTACACCTTC
>-|16|TRBV3-1/TRBV3-2|TRBJ1-1|-
CASSRPAGPTNTEAFF
TGTGCCAGCAGCCGTCCGGCAGGGCCCACGAACACTGAAGCTTTCTTT
>TRBD1|17|TRBV9|TRBJ1-4|-
CASSVSLYTGGSEKLFF
TGTGCCAGCAGCGTATCTTTGTATACAGGGGGTTCGGAAAAACTGTTTTTT
>-|16|TRBV6-2/TRBV6-3|TRBJ2-7|-
CASSYFGSQGNYEQYF
TGTGCCAGCAGTTACTTCGGGTCCCAGGGGAACTACGAGCAGTACTTC
>-|11|TRBV12-3/TRBV12-4|TRBJ2-1|-
CASAYSNEQFF
TGTGCCAGCGCATATAGCAATGAGCAGTTCTTC
>TRBD2|16|TRBV9|TRBJ2-3|-
CASSVDLRGGGNTQYF
TGTGCCAGCAGCGTAGATCTTCGGGGGGGCGGAAATACGCAGTATTTT
>-|15|TRBV5-1|TRBJ2-2|-
CASSFASVLTGELFF
TGCGCCAGCAGCTTCGCTAGCGTCCTCACCGGGGAGCTGTTTTTT
>-|16|TRBV3-1/TRBV3-2|TRBJ1-4|-
CASSPRRTSPREKLFF
TGTGCCAGCAGCCCTCGGAGGACCTCCCCCCGTGAAAAACTGTTTTTT
>-|15|TRBV12-5|TRBJ2-1|few
CASGLGQSLYNEQFF
TGTGCTAGTGGTTTGGGACAGAGCCTGTACAATGAGCAGTTCTTC
>-|13|TRBV4-3|TRBJ2-7|-
CASSQGGGYEQYF
TGCGCCAGCAGCCAAGGCGGAGGTTACGAGCAGTACTTC
>TRBD1|15|TRBV5-1|TRBJ1-6|-
CASSEEGTVFSPLHF
TGCGCCAGCAGCGAAGAGGGGACAGTCTTTTCACCCCTCCACTTT
>TRBD1|15|TRBV27|TRBJ1-4|once
CASSLQGAYGEKLFF
TGTGCCAGCAGTTTACAGGGGGCCTACGGAGAAAAACTGTTTTTT
>TRBD1|15|TRBV30|TRBJ1-5|-
CAWGQGASGNQPQHF
TGTGCCTGGGGACAGGGGGCTTCTGGCAATCAGCCCCAGCATTTT
>TRBD1|13|TRBV19|TRBJ1-2|-
CASKLTGLYGYTF
TGTGCCAGTAAATTGACAGGGCTCTATGGCTACACCTTC
>-|14|TRBV7-3|TRBJ2-7|-
CASSIDRDSYEQYF
TGTGCCAGCAGCATCGACAGAGACTCCTACGAGCAGTACTTC
>TRBD1|14|TRBV14|TRBJ2-1|-
CASSSQGAYNEQFF
TGTGCCAGCAGCAGTCAGGGGGCTTACAATGAGCAGTTCTTC
>TRBD2|17|TRBV19|TRBJ2-1|-
CASSIVSLAGGWNEQFF
TGTGCCAGTAGTATAGTTTCCCTAGCGGGGGGGTGGAATGAGCAGTTCTTC
>-|13|TRBV10-3|TRBJ1-5|-
CAISVGGIQPQHF
TGTGCCATCAGTGTGGGGGGGATACAGCCCCAGCATTTT
>TRBD1|14|TRBV6-6|TRBJ1-2|once
CASSYGQGAPGYTF
TGTGCCAGCAGTTACGGACAGGGGGCGCCCGGCTACACCTTC
>TRBD2|16|TRBV5-4|TRBJ2-1|few
CASSPGGGGPYNEQFF
TGTGCCAGCAGCCCCGGAGGCGGGGGGCCCTACAATGAGCAGTTCTTC